This T cell receptor beta chain derives from a study of T cell clonality in common variable immunodeficiency. Study-level points and caveats: What drives increased CVID clonality needs T cell subpopulation sequencing.

Each donor provided about 5 to 8 ml of heparinized whole blood. This clone has at least ten counts. Antigen specificity is unknown. The CDR3 end is not reached by the read, which stops 3 residues before it; the germline J gene fills it in. The V segment lost 2 bases and the J segment 2 bases; nucleotides outside the gene matches: 9. Germline V gene sequence: CDR1 SGHTA, CDR2 FQGTGA. The CDR3 is 18 residues long. Some clones are missing from TCRdb's copy, which holds only in-frame ones; the method was immunoSEQ multiplex PCR. Listed for the sample are 80,000 or so clones, none seen a single time. The gene calls are TRBV7-3 and TRBJ2-2; 9 positions match TRBD2. This TCR was sampled from a person aged 18 to 75 in good health. The sequencing sample was made of peripheral blood mononuclear cells. CDR3 DNA, as far as it was read: TGTGCCAGCAGCTTATTTTCGGGCGGGAGGGATAACACCGGGGAG. Its translation is CASSLFSGGRDNTGE. The entire CDR3 reads CASSLFSGGRDNTGELFF.